The text below deals with one TCR beta chain. CDR3 length: 18 amino acids. V was cut by 1 base and J by 0 bases, with 18 bases left in between. Germline V CDR1 and CDR2: SGHVS, FQNEAQ. The sample comes from a study of blood T cell repertoires in COVID-19. Across the study: Both acute and convalescent COVID-19 samples were obtained from the United States, Italy and Spain. Nucleic acid was either cDNA or gDNA, and it came from T cells, B-cell-depleted T cells, or PBMCs.

Original processing methods: Estimation of nucleated cell counts relied on the amplification of reference gene primers. This table comes from immunoSEQ multiplex PCR, and its TCRdb copy is limited to in-frame clones, with some not included. V and J calls plus clone size are reproduced from that table; the DNA served to infer D and trimming. Of about 180,000 clones listed, about 85% are singletons. This chain connects TRBV7-8 to TRBJ1-2, with D possibly TRBD1 on 6 matching bases. The source of this sequence is a woman of 80 years or more with acute or convalescent COVID-19. Sequencing input: peripheral blood. DNA for the CDR3: TGTGCCAGCAGCTTAGTAAGACAGGCGCTGGGTTCTAACTATGGCTACACCTTC. Amino acids: CASSLVRQALGSNYGYTF.